This T cell receptor (beta chain) was recorded in a study of cytomegalovirus exposure and HLA in healthy donors. Regarding the study as a whole: The study flagged approximately 180 TCR beta chains as cytomegalovirus-associated. Clusters of TCRs from the first cohort tended to co-occur in the 100 to 150 validation repertoires (as a later analysis found). Most TCR sequences showed up rarely, but some public TCRs showed up in many donors. With high specificity and sensitivity, the classifier reportedly diagnosed cytomegalovirus status.

Trimming took 8 bases from V and 1 from J, leaving 15 bases between them. In germline, CDR1 is MNHEY, CDR2 SMNVEV (reference sequence). The CDR3 extends over 14 amino acids. Details on this clone: Antigen unknown.

Only in-frame clones appear in the TCRdb table, and some are missing; sequencing was by immunoSEQ multiplex PCR. Here the sample spans about 110,000 clones, approximately 85% being singletons. The TCR was taken from a woman aged 18-29 years in good health and CMV-seronegative. Sequencing used PBMCs. The chain joins TRBV27 to TRBJ2-7; weak D call: TRBD2 (5 bases). The DNA of the CDR3 is TGTGCCAGCGCTTACAGAACGGGGTCCTACGAGCAGTACTTC. Amino acid sequence: CASAYRTGSYEQYF.